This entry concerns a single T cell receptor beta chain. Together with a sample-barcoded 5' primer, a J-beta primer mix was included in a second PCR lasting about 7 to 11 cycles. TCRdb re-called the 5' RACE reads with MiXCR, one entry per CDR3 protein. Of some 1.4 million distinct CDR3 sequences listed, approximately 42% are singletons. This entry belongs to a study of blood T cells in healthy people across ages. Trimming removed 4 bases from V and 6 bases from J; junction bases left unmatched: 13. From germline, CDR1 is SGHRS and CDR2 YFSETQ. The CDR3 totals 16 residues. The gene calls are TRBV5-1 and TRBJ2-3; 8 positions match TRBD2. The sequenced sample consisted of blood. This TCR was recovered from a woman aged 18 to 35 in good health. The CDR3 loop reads CASSLQISGAGDTQYF. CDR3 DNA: TGCGCCAGCAGCCTCCAGATTAGCGGGGCCGGGGATACGCAGTATTTT.